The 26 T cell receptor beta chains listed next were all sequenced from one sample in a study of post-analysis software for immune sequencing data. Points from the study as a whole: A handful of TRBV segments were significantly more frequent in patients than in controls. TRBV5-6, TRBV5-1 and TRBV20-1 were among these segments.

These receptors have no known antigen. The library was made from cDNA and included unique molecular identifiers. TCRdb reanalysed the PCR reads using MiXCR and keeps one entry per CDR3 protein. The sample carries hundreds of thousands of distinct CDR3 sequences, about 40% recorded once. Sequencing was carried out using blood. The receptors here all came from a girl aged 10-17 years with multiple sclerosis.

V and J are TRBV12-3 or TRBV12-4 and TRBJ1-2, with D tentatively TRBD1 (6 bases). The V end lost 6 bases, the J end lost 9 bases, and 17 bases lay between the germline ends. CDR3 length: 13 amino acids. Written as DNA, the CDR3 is TGTGCCAGCAGCCCGGACAGTCTGTATAGCTACACCTTC. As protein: CASSPDSLYSYTF.

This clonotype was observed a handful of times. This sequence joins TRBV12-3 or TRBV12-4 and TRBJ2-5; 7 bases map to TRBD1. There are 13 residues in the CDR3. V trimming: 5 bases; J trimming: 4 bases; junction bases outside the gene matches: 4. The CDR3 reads CASSMTGSETQYF. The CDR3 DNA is TGTGCCAGCAGTATGACAGGGTCAGAGACCCAGTACTTC.

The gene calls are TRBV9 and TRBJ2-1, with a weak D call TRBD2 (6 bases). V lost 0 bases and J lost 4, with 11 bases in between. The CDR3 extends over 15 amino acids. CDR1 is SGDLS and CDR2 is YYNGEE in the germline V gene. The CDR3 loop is CASSVEGRGYNEQFF. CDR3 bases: TGTGCCAGCAGCGTAGAGGGACGGGGGTACAATGAGCAGTTCTTC.

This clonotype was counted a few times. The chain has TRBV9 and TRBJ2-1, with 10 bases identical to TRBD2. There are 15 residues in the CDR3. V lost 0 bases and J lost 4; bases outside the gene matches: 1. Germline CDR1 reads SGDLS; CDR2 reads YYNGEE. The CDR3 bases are TGTGCCAGCAGCGTAGCTAGCGGGGGATACAATGAGCAGTTCTTC. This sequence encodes CASSVASGGYNEQFF.

CDR3 sequence: CASSFGTSGYYEQYF. CDR3 nucleotides: TGTGCCAGCAGCTTTGGGACTAGCGGGTACTACGAGCAGTACTTC. The rearrangement links TRBV11-2 to TRBJ2-5; TRBD2 agrees at 12 bases. The J call may be mistaken, given a closer DNA end match to TRBJ2-7. The CDR3 loop spans 15 amino acids. Germline V CDR1 and CDR2: SGHAT, FQNNGV.

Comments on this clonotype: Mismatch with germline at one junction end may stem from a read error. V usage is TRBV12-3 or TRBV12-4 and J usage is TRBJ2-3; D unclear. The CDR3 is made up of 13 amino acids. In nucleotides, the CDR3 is TGTGCCAGCAGTCCTGTCACCGCAGATGCGCAGTATTTT. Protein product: CASSPVTADAQYF.

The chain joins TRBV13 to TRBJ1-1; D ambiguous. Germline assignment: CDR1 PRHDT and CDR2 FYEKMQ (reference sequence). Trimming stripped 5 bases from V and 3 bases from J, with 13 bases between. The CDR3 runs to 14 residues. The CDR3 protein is CASSPTKRDTEAFF. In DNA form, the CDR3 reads TGTGCCAGCAGCCCTACCAAGAGAGACACTGAAGCTTTCTTT.

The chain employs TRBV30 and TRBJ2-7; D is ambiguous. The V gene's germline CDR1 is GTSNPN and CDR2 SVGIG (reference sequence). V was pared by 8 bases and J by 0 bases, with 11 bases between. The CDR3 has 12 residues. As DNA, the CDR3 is TGTGCCGGATCCTTAAGCTCCTACGAGCAGTACTTC. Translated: CAGSLSSYEQYF.

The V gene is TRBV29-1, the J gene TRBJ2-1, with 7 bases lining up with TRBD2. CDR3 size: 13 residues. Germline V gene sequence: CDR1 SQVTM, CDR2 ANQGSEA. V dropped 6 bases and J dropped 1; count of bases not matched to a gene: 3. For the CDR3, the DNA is TGCAGCGTAGCGGGAAGGTCCTACAATGAGCAGTTCTTC. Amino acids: CSVAGRSYNEQFF.

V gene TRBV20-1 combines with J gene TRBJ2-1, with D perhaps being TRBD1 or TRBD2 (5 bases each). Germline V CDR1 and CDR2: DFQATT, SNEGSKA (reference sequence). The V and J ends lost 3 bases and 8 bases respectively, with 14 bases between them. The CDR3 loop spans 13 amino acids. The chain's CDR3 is CSARGTKAHEQFF. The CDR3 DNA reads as TGCAGTGCTAGGGGGACGAAGGCCCATGAGCAGTTCTTC.

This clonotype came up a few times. CDR3 residues: CASSVFDGGPETQYF. The CDR3 DNA sequence: TGTGCCAGCAGCGTATTTGACGGGGGGCCGGAGACCCAGTACTTC. The chain links TRBV9 to TRBJ2-5, with D perhaps TRBD2 (7 bases). The length of the CDR3 is 15 residues. CDR1 and CDR2 (germline): SGDLS, YYNGEE. V was pared by 1 base and J by 5 bases, with 15 bases between.

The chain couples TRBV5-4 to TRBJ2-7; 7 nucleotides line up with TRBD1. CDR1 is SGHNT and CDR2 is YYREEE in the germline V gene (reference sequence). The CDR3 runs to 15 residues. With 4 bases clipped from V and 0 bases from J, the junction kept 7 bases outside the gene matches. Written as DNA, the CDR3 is TGTGCCAGCAGCCGGGACAGCCCCATCTCCTACGAGCAGTACTTC. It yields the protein CASSRDSPISYEQYF.

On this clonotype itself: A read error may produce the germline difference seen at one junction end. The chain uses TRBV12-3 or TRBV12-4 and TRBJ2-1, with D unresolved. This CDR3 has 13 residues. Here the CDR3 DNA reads TGTGCCAGTAGTTCTACGAGAGGCAATGAGCAGTTCTTC. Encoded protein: CASSSTRGNEQFF.

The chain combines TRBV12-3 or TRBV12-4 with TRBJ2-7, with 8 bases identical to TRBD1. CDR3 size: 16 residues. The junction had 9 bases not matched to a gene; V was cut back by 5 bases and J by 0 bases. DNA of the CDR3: TGTGCCAGCAGTCCACGTAACAGGGGGAGCTCCTACGAGCAGTACTTC. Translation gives CASSPRNRGSSYEQYF.

CDR3 DNA sequence: TGTGCCAGCAGTTTACCGGGGGCTAATCAGCCCCAGCATTTT. This encodes CASSLPGANQPQHF. The chain has TRBV12-3 or TRBV12-4 and TRBJ1-5; the D gene is possibly TRBD1 (6 bases). V was pared by 2 bases and J by 4 bases, with 9 bases between. This CDR3 comprises 14 residues.

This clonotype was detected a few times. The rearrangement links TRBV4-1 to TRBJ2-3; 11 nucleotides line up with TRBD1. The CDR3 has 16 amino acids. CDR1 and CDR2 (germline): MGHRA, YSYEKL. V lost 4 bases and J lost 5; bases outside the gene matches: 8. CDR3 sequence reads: CASSPEDRGLEDTQYF. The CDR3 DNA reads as TGCGCCAGCAGCCCGGAGGACAGGGGGCTTGAAGATACGCAGTATTTT.

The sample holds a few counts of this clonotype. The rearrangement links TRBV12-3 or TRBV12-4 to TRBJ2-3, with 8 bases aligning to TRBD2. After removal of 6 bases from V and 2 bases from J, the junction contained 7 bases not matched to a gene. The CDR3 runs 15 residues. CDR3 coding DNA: TGTGCCAGCAGGTTTACTAGCGGACACACAGATACGCAGTATTTT. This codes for CASRFTSGHTDTQYF.

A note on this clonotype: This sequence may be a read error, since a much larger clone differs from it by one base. CDR3 coding DNA: TGTGCCAGCAGCGCGAGTTCGGGCGAGCAGTACTTC. It translates to CASSASSGEQYF. The V gene is TRBV13, the J gene TRBJ2-5, with D unresolved. With the DNA end fitting TRBJ2-7 better, the J assignment may be wrong. The CDR3 totals 12 residues. Germline CDR1 reads PRHDT; CDR2 reads FYEKMQ (reference sequence).

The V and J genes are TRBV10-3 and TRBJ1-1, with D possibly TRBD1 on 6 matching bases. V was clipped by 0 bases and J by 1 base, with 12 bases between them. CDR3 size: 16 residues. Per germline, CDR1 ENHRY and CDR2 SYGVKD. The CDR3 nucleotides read TGTGCCATCAGTGAGTCAGAACAGGGTAGGAACACTGAAGCTTTCTTT. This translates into CAISESEQGRNTEAFF.

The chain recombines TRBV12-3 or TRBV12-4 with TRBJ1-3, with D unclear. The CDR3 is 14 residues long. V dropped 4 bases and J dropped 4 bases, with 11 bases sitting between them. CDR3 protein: CASSSPGAGNTIYF. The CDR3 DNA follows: TGTGCCAGCAGTTCCCCCGGCGCCGGAAACACCATATATTTT.

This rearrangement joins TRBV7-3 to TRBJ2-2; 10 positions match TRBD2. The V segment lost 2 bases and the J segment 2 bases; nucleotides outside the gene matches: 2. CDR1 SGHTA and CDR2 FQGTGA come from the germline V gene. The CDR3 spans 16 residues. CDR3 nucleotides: TGTGCCAGCAGCTTATTAGCGGGGGGTAACACCGGGGAGCTGTTTTTT. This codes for CASSLLAGGNTGELFF.

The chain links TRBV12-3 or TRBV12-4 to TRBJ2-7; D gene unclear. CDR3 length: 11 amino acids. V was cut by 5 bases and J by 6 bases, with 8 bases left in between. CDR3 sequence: CASSQLAEQYF. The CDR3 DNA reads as TGTGCCAGCAGTCAGCTCGCCGAGCAGTACTTC.

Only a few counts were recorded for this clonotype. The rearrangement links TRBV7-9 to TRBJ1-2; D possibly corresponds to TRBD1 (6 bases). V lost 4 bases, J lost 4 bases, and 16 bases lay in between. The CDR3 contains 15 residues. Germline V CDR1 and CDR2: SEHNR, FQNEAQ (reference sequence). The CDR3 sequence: CASSSNYDRRYGYTF. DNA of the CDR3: TGTGCCAGCAGCTCGAATTATGACAGGCGCTATGGCTACACCTTC.

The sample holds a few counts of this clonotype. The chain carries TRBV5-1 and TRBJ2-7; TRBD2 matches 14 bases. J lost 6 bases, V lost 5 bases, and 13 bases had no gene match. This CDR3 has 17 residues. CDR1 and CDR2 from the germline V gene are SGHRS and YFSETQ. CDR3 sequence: CASSLTPGGLAGGEQYF. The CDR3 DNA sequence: TGCGCCAGCAGTTTAACCCCGGGAGGACTAGCGGGAGGCGAGCAGTACTTC.

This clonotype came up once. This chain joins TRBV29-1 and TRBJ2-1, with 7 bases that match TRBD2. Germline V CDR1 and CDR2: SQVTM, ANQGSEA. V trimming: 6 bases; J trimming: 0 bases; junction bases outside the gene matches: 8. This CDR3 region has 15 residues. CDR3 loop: CSVSPGGSSYNEQFF. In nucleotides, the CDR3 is TGCAGCGTCTCCCCCGGCGGGAGCTCCTACAATGAGCAGTTCTTC.

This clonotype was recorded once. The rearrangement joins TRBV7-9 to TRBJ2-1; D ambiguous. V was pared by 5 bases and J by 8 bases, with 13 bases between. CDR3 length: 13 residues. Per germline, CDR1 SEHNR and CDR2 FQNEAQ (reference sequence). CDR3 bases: TGTGCCAGCAGCGAAGGAGTGTGGTATGAGCAGTTCTTC. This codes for CASSEGVWYEQFF.